Sequencing of this T cell receptor beta chain was carried out in a study of regulatory T cells in long-lasting Graves disease. Deletions cut 2 bases from V and 7 bases from J, with 6 bases between. Germline loops: CDR1 SGHNT, CDR2 YENEEA. The CDR3 covers 13 residues. CDR3 regions were amplified by Arm-PCR using iRepertoire HTBI primers to build TCR beta libraries. TCRdb reanalysed the multiplex PCR reads using MiXCR and keeps one entry per CDR3 protein. The data contain 200,000 to 250,000 distinct CDR3 sequences, roughly 18% of them singletons. Time point in this sample: newly diagnosed GD, antithyroid drugs for less than 3 months. Extracted PBMC RNA gave rise to the TCR library. This clonotype was found many times.

Sequenced material: peripheral blood mononuclear cells (PBMCs), taken at new diagnosis, from a patient treated with antithyroid drugs. The clonotype was recovered from a female donor with Graves disease. The chain combines TRBV11-3 with TRBJ1-6; D remains unclear. CDR3 in DNA: TGTGCCAGCAGCTTAAATCAGAATTCACCCCTCCACTTT. It specifies CASSLNQNSPLHF.